The source of this TCR beta chain is a study of T cells after yellow fever vaccination. One entry per CDR3 protein, called by TCRdb with MiXCR from the 5' RACE reads. The sample records fewer than 450,000 distinct CDR3 sequences, about 4% being singletons. Trimming shortened V by 5 bases and J by 1 base, and 12 bases separated the two germline ends. Per the germline V gene, CDR1 is SGHRS and CDR2 is YFSETQ. CDR3 length: 14 amino acids. The chain is built from TRBV5-1 and TRBJ1-1, with a tentative D call TRBD1 (5 bases). The sample in question was PBMCs, obtained 5 days after the yellow fever booster vaccination. This clonotype was obtained from a young man who received the YFV17D yellow fever vaccine. CDR3 amino acids: CASSYSGPNTEAFF. The CDR3 DNA reads TGCGCCAGCAGTTACTCGGGACCGAACACTGAAGCTTTCTTT.